Each of the 25 T cell receptor beta chains below was sequenced from the same sample in a study of blood T cell repertoires in COVID-19. TCRdb's copy holds only in-frame clones and misses some; the assay was immunoSEQ multiplex PCR. This table has 150,000 to 200,000 clones, about 88% appearing once. Sequencing was done on a sample of PBMCs or T cells enriched from blood (not recorded which). The receptor set was obtained from a human donor with acute COVID-19. The donor label of this sample is uncertain.

This chain links TRBV5-1 with TRBJ2-3, with TRBD1 as a possible D gene (6 bases). Germline V gene data show CDR1 as SGHRS and CDR2 as YFSETQ. Deletions cut 0 bases from V and 4 bases from J, with 9 bases between. The CDR3 totals 14 residues. CDR3 sequence (DNA): TGCGCCAGCAGCTTGGTGGGGGCGGCAGATACGCAGTATTTT. Translating gives CASSLVGAADTQYF.

The rearrangement joins TRBV10-1 to TRBJ1-1, with a weak D call TRBD1 (5 bases). V shed 4 bases and J shed 11 bases, with 17 bases lying between them. CDR3 length: 13 residues. CDR1 and CDR2 (germline): WNHNN, SYGVQD (reference sequence). This CDR3 reads CASSASGGEGAFF. In DNA, the CDR3 is TGCGCCAGCAGTGCCTCGGGGGGAGAAGGGGCTTTCTTT.

This chain links TRBV11-1 with TRBJ1-4, with D possibly matching TRBD1 (5 bases). Trimming removed 4 bases from V and 8 bases from J, with 14 bases in between. The germline V gene has CDR1 SGHAT and CDR2 FQDESV (reference sequence). The CDR3 is made up of 14 amino acids. In nucleotides, the CDR3 is TGTGCCAGCAGCTACTCCGGGGGGGAGGAAAAACTGTTTTTT. It translates to CASSYSGGEEKLFF.

The J gene is TRBJ2-7, the V gene TRBV11-2; TRBD1 matches 7 bases. There are 15 residues in the CDR3. Looked up from germline, CDR1 is SGHAT and CDR2 is FQNNGV. Unmatched junction bases numbered 12, after V lost 5 bases and J lost 5 bases. The CDR3 DNA reads TGTGCCAGCAGCCCGCGACAGGGTATAAGGGACGAGCAGTACTTC. Protein: CASSPRQGIRDEQYF.

The J gene is TRBJ2-7, the V gene TRBV4-2, with 10 bases aligning to TRBD2. The CDR3 totals 16 residues. J lost 1 base, V lost 4 bases, and 7 bases had no gene match. Germline values: CDR1 LGHNA, CDR2 YNFKEQ. The CDR3 DNA follows: TGTGCCAGCAGCCCAGCCAGAGCGGGGGGGTCCTACGAGCAGTACTTC. It is translated as CASSPARAGGSYEQYF.

The chain carries TRBV7-2 and TRBJ1-4, with 8 nucleotides matching TRBD1. Per germline, CDR1 SGHTA and CDR2 FQGNSA. CDR3 length: 16 amino acids. J gave up 8 bases and V 1 base, and 9 bases lay outside the gene matches. CDR3 coding DNA: TGTGCCAGCAGCTTAGACCGCTTTGGACAGGGCGAAAAACTGTTTTTT. Its translation is CASSLDRFGQGEKLFF.

This chain joins TRBV7-8 and TRBJ1-5; TRBD1 aligns across 9 bases. This CDR3 spans 15 amino acids. Germline CDR1 SGHVS, CDR2 FQNEAQ. V trimming: 4 bases; J trimming: 5 bases; junction bases outside the gene matches: 6. This CDR3 is CASSSQGARYQPQHF. CDR3 DNA sequence: TGTGCCAGCAGCTCACAGGGGGCGCGATATCAGCCCCAGCATTTT.

The chain joins TRBV5-1 to TRBJ2-7, with TRBD1 identical over 7 bases. There are 14 residues in the CDR3. Germline CDR1 is SGHRS and CDR2 is YFSETQ. J gave up 5 bases and V 6 bases, and 11 bases lay outside the gene matches. In DNA form, the CDR3 reads TGCGCCAGCACCGCAAGGGGGCTAGGGGACGAGCAGTACTTC. Its translation: CASTARGLGDEQYF.

The V call is TRBV7-3, the J call TRBJ2-2; 11 bases align to TRBD1. J gave up 6 bases and V 6 bases, and 3 bases lay outside the gene matches. The length of the CDR3 is 14 residues. Germline CDR1 reads SGHTA; CDR2 reads FQGTGA. DNA for the CDR3: TGTGCCAGCAGACGGGACAGGGGGTCCGGGGAGCTGTTTTTT. This gives the protein CASRRDRGSGELFF.

The sample holds one count of this clone. The chain joins TRBV19 to TRBJ2-1; the D gene is possibly TRBD1 (6 bases). Trimming shortened V by 1 base and J by 8 bases, and 18 bases separated the two germline ends. CDR3 length: 16 amino acids. Germline V CDR1 and CDR2: LNHDA, SQIVND (reference sequence). CDR3 residues: CASSIGTEPPGDEQFF. The CDR3 DNA sequence: TGTGCCAGTAGTATAGGGACAGAACCTCCGGGTGATGAGCAGTTCTTC.

The chain joins TRBV27 to TRBJ1-2, with TRBD1 identical over 8 bases. This CDR3 contains 15 residues. After removal of 2 bases from V and 4 bases from J, the junction contained 6 bases not matched to a gene. CDR1 and CDR2 (germline): MNHEY, SMNVEV (reference sequence). This CDR3 reads CASSLGQGLLYGYTF. CDR3 nucleotides: TGTGCCAGCAGTTTAGGACAGGGATTACTCTATGGCTACACCTTC.

This sequence joins TRBV5-8 and TRBJ1-5; TRBD1 might be the D (5 bases). The CDR3 spans 15 residues. The germline V gene has CDR1 SGHTS and CDR2 YDEGEE. With 2 bases removed from V and 6 bases from J, the gap between germline ends came to 15 bases. The CDR3, as DNA: TGTGCCAGCAGCTTCCGGGGGGTCGGGGGTCAGCCCCAGCATTTT. Its translation: CASSFRGVGGQPQHF.

There are a few counts of this clone. V and J are TRBV2 and TRBJ1-5, with D possibly TRBD1 on 6 matching bases. CDR3 size: 19 residues. Deletions cut 8 bases from V and 1 base from J, with 27 bases between. Germline assignment: CDR1 SNHLY and CDR2 FYNNEI. This chain's CDR3 is CASSSGRGSKGKSNQPQHF. CDR3 bases: TGTGCCAGCTCGTCGGGGAGGGGGAGTAAGGGAAAGAGCAATCAGCCCCAGCATTTT.

The gene calls are TRBV28 and TRBJ1-5; 8 bases fit TRBD1. With V trimmed by 5 bases and J by 7 bases, 13 bases remained unmatched. CDR3 size: 16 residues. Germline CDR1 reads MDHEN; CDR2 reads SYDVKM. The CDR3 here is CASSPYRGQGEQPQHF. CDR3 DNA sequence: TGTGCCAGCAGTCCATACCGAGGACAGGGCGAGCAGCCCCAGCATTTT.

The V gene is TRBV6-5, the J gene TRBJ1-6; D is ambiguous. The germline V and J ends were trimmed by 5 bases and 9 bases, with 17 bases remaining between them. Germline V gene sequence: CDR1 MNHEY, CDR2 SVGAGI. The CDR3 runs to 15 residues. The CDR3 spells CASSLQPDNPSPLHF. For the CDR3, the DNA is TGTGCCAGCAGTCTACAACCCGACAACCCTTCACCCCTCCACTTT.

This rearrangement joins TRBV29-1 to TRBJ1-1; D uncertain. Trimming took 7 bases from V and 10 from J, leaving 16 bases between them. This CDR3 contains 11 residues. CDR1 and CDR2 from the germline V gene are SQVTM and ANQGSEA. The CDR3 nucleotides are TGCAGCGCAGTATTCTCCTACCTAGCTTTCTTT. This sequence encodes CSAVFSYLAFF.

The chain joins TRBV13 to TRBJ2-7, with D perhaps TRBD1 (5 bases). CDR1 is PRHDT and CDR2 is FYEKMQ in the germline V gene (reference sequence). CDR3 length equals 15 residues. The V gene lost 3 bases and the J gene lost 0 bases, with 12 bases spanning the gap. The CDR3 sequence is CASSFRPDTSYEQYF. The CDR3 DNA reads as TGTGCCAGCAGCTTCCGTCCGGACACCTCCTACGAGCAGTACTTC. The variable domain in full, with the rest retrieved from reference TRBV13 and TRBJ2-7, is AAGVIQSPRHLIKEKRETATLKCYPIPRHDTVYWYQQGPGQDPQFLISFYEKMQSDKGSIPDRFSAQQFSDYHSELNMSSLELGDSALYFCASSFRPDTSYEQYFGPGTRLTVT.

In its sample, this clone was seen a few times. The rearrangement links TRBV19 to TRBJ2-2; D might be TRBD2 (7 bases). The CDR3 contains 12 residues. From germline, CDR1 is LNHDA and CDR2 SQIVND (reference sequence). Trimming shortened V by 11 bases and J by 7 bases, and 14 bases separated the two germline ends. This CDR3 reads CASGGQGGELFF. DNA for the CDR3: TGTGCCTCCGGGGGGCAGGGCGGGGAGCTGTTTTTT.

The V call is TRBV2, the J call TRBJ2-2; 7 nucleotides agree with TRBD2. The CDR3 consists of 16 residues. The junction had 3 bases not matched to a gene; V was cut back by 0 bases and J by 2 bases. Germline lookup yields CDR1 SNHLY and CDR2 FYNNEI. CDR3: CASSEAGGGNTGELFF. The CDR3 DNA reads TGTGCCAGCAGTGAAGCAGGCGGGGGTAACACCGGGGAGCTGTTTTTT.

The rearrangement uses TRBV18 and TRBJ1-1; D possibly corresponds to TRBD1 (5 bases). Germline-derived CDR1 and CDR2 are KGHSH and LQKENI. V was clipped by 6 bases and J by 3 bases, with 11 bases between them. CDR3 length equals 13 residues. CDR3 residues: CASSRGGDTEAFF. CDR3 in DNA: TGTGCCAGCTCCCGCGGGGGGGACACTGAAGCTTTCTTT. The complete variable domain, with remaining parts taken from reference TRBV18 and TRBJ1-1, reads NAGVMQNPRHLVRRRGQEARLRCSPMKGHSHVYWYRQLPEEGLKFMVYLQKENIIDESGMPKERFSAEFPKEGPSILRIQQVVRGDSAAYFCASSRGGDTEAFFGQGTRLTVV.

This chain links TRBV27 with TRBJ2-5; 14 bases match TRBD2. The CDR3 is made up of 15 amino acids. From germline, CDR1 is MNHEY and CDR2 SMNVEV (reference sequence). Germline trimming cut 5 bases from V and 5 bases from J; bases unmatched to any gene: 4. The CDR3 coding sequence is TGTGCCAGCAGTGCGACTAGCGGGGGGGCGGAGACCCAGTACTTC. It encodes CASSATSGGAETQYF.

The CDR3 coding sequence is TGTGCCAGCAGCGTCGGCAGGGTCAACACTGAAGCTTTCTTT. As protein: CASSVGRVNTEAFF. V usage is TRBV9 and J usage is TRBJ1-1; TRBD1 is a possible D gene (5 bases). Per the germline V gene, CDR1 is SGDLS and CDR2 is YYNGEE. Between the trimmed V and J ends, which lost 2 bases and 2 bases, there was a span of 10 bases. The CDR3 is made up of 14 amino acids.

This chain joins TRBV15 and TRBJ2-7, with 8 bases aligning to TRBD1. The germline gives CDR1 LNHNV, CDR2 YYDKDF (reference sequence). The trim removed 1 base at V and 6 bases at J, leaving 11 bases unmatched. This CDR3 has 16 residues. As DNA, the CDR3 is TGTGCCACCAGCAGAGGCAGGGGGCGCGGGATAGGCGAGCAGTACTTC. It encodes CATSRGRGRGIGEQYF.

V and J are TRBV7-2 and TRBJ2-3, with 9 nucleotides matching TRBD2. Germline V CDR1 and CDR2: SGHTA, FQGNSA. This CDR3 comprises 16 residues. V was pared by 4 bases and J by 2 bases, with 7 bases of the junction left unmatched. The CDR3 DNA reads as TGTGCCAGCAGCTCCCAAGCTAGCGGGATCACAGATACGCAGTATTTT. Encoded protein: CASSSQASGITDTQYF.

This clone was counted a single time. The genes are TRBV28 and TRBJ2-2, with D perhaps matching TRBD2 (5 bases). The length of the CDR3 is 15 residues. Germline CDR1 reads MDHEN; CDR2 reads SYDVKM. V lost 8 bases and J 4 bases, leaving 17 bases between the germline ends. Here the CDR3 reads CASLFSRAGTGELFF. CDR3 bases: TGTGCCAGCCTTTTCTCGCGGGCGGGCACCGGGGAGCTGTTTTTT. The variable domain in full, with the rest retrieved from reference TRBV28 and TRBJ2-2, is DVKVTQSSRYLVKRTGEKVFLECVQDMDHENMFWYRQDPGLGLRLIYFSYDVKMKEKGDIPEGYSVSREKKERFSLILESASTNQTSMYLCASLFSRAGTGELFFGEGSRLTVL.